This TCR beta chain was sequenced during a study of blood T cells in healthy people across ages. General study results and limits: Roughly linearly, TCR beta diversity per million T cells fell as age increased. Expanded clonotype shifts may have been confounded, as the donors had an unknown CMV status. Naive T cell percentage showed a strong correlation with TCR beta diversity.

This clonotype was found once. Its antigen remains unidentified. The CDR3 spans 16 residues. The J segment lost 5 bases and the V segment lost 4 bases, leaving 7 bases of the junction unmatched. Combining a sample-barcoded 5' primer with a J-beta primer mix, a second PCR ran for 7 to 11 cycles. TCRdb passed the 5' RACE reads through MiXCR, listing each CDR3 protein once. The sample has approximately 800,000 distinct CDR3 sequences, approximately 53% seen once. The sample providers were healthy Caucasian people from Russia, aged roughly 6 to 95. The origin of this receptor is a man aged 35 to 55 in good health. Sequencing used blood. The chain has TRBV12-3 or TRBV12-4 and TRBJ2-1; 11 positions agree with TRBD2. The CDR3 DNA sequence: TGTGCCAGCAGTTCCACTAGCGGGAGAGCCCACAATGAGCAGTTCTTC. This sequence encodes CASSSTSGRAHNEQFF.